The 15 T cell receptor beta chains listed next were all sequenced from one sample in a study of T-cell reconstitution after alpha-beta-depleted transplantation in children. Using unique molecular identifiers, the investigators prepared the TCRbeta library. Each CDR3 protein is one row after TCRdb ran MiXCR on the PCR reads. The table shows more than 400,000 distinct CDR3 sequences, with around 10% occurring only once. The material sequenced was PBMCs, mostly from graft donor cells, taken 180 days after TCRalphabeta/CD19-depleted stem cell transplant. The receptors originated from a female patient aged 2-15 years who had a stem cell transplant for aplastic anemia, so the T cells may come from the graft donor.

The chain carries TRBV20-1 and TRBJ2-4; no clear D. This CDR3 has 14 amino acids. Germline lookup yields CDR1 DFQATT and CDR2 SNEGSKA (reference sequence). The ends were cut back, 0 bases at V and 3 bases at J, with 9 bases in the middle. The CDR3 region has the DNA TGCAGTGCTAGAGATAATATGGGCAAAAACATTCAGTACTTC. Translation gives CSARDNMGKNIQYF.

This clonotype appeared many times. V gene TRBV5-6 combines with J gene TRBJ2-2, with D maybe TRBD1 (7 bases). The V gene lost 6 bases and the J gene lost 2 bases, with 17 bases spanning the gap. Germline V gene sequence: CDR1 SGHDT, CDR2 YYEEEE. This CDR3 contains 16 residues. CDR3 protein: CASNSGGLFNTGELFF. CDR3 sequence (DNA): TGTGCCAGCAACTCAGGGGGACTTTTTAACACCGGGGAGCTGTTTTTT.

This clonotype has just a few counts. The chain has TRBV29-1 and TRBJ1-4, with a tentative D call TRBD1 (6 bases). CDR3 length: 14 amino acids. Germline V gene sequence: CDR1 SQVTM, CDR2 ANQGSEA. V was shortened by 4 bases and J by 7 bases, with 16 bases between the two germline ends. CDR3 nucleotides: TGCAGCGTTGGCGCCAGCGGGGGCGGTGAAAAACTGTTTTTT. It specifies CSVGASGGGEKLFF.

This sequence joins TRBV20-1 and TRBJ2-3; 14 nucleotides line up with TRBD2. The V gene's germline CDR1 is DFQATT and CDR2 SNEGSKA (reference sequence). V lost 0 bases and J lost 3; bases outside the gene matches: 5. This CDR3 region has 17 residues. This CDR3 reads CSARDGTSGRRTDTQYF. Here the CDR3 DNA reads TGCAGTGCTAGAGACGGGACTAGCGGGAGAAGAACAGATACGCAGTATTTT.

This clonotype was found a few times. This sequence joins TRBV7-2 and TRBJ2-7; perhaps TRBD1 as D (7 bases). CDR3 length equals 14 residues. V lost 2 bases, J lost 5 bases, and 13 bases lay in between. From germline, CDR1 is SGHTA and CDR2 FQGNSA. The CDR3 spells CASSLSGGSHEQYF. CDR3 in DNA: TGTGCCAGCAGCTTATCAGGGGGGAGCCACGAGCAGTACTTC. The full variable domain, its missing parts supplied by reference TRBV7-2 and TRBJ2-7, is GAGVSQSPSNKVTEKGKDVELRCDPISGHTALYWYRQSLGQGLEFLIYFQGNSAPDKSGLPSDRFSAERTGGSVSTLTIQRTQQEDSAVYLCASSLSGGSHEQYFGPGTRLTVT.

CDR3 in amino acids: CATSDPRTSGSIDEQFF. For the CDR3, the DNA is TGTGCCACCAGTGACCCCCGGACTAGCGGGAGTATCGATGAGCAGTTCTTC. The V call is TRBV24-1, the J call TRBJ2-1; TRBD2 matches at 13 bases. Per the germline V gene, CDR1 is KGHDR and CDR2 is SFDVKD. The ends lost 4 bases at V and 8 bases at J; junction bases unmatched: 10. This CDR3 is built from 17 residues.

In its sample, this clonotype was seen a few times. The CDR3 DNA is TGTGCCAGCAGCTTAGGGGTCGGGGGGCTTCAAGAGACCCAGTACTTC. As protein: CASSLGVGGLQETQYF. V and J are TRBV7-2 and TRBJ2-5; possible D gene TRBD2, 7 bases. There are 16 residues in the CDR3. The germline V gene has CDR1 SGHTA and CDR2 FQGNSA. V was clipped by 1 base and J by 2 bases, with 14 bases between them.

The chain uses TRBV20-1 and TRBJ2-1; D is uncertain. The CDR3 has 10 residues. The germline V and J ends were trimmed by 4 bases and 5 bases, with 3 bases remaining between them. Germline V gene sequence: CDR1 DFQATT, CDR2 SNEGSKA (reference sequence). The CDR3 protein is CSATNNEQFF. CDR3 DNA: TGCAGTGCTACTAACAATGAGCAGTTCTTC.

This clonotype showed up just a few times. CDR3 sequence reads: CSARDPTSGGYNEQFF. The CDR3 region has the DNA TGCAGTGCTAGAGACCCGACTAGCGGGGGCTACAATGAGCAGTTCTTC. This chain links TRBV20-1 with TRBJ2-1, with 12 bases lining up with TRBD2. CDR3 length: 16 residues. The V gene's germline CDR1 is DFQATT and CDR2 SNEGSKA (reference sequence). The J segment lost 3 bases and the V segment lost 0 bases, leaving 3 bases of the junction unmatched.

This chain connects TRBV20-1 to TRBJ1-2; weak D call: TRBD1 (5 bases). The CDR3 has 13 amino acids. Germline CDR1 is DFQATT and CDR2 is SNEGSKA (reference sequence). The CDR3 DNA reads TGCAGCGGGGGTGGCACCTCTAACTATGGCTACACCTTC. This encodes CSGGGTSNYGYTF.

This clonotype occurred a few times. The chain has TRBV7-2 and TRBJ2-1, with no clear D. Germline V gives CDR1 SGHTA, CDR2 FQGNSA. V was pared by 3 bases and J by 2 bases, with 14 bases between. The CDR3 totals 16 residues. The CDR3 spells CASSFGASLPYNEQFF. The CDR3 DNA sequence: TGTGCCAGCAGCTTTGGAGCCTCTTTGCCCTACAATGAGCAGTTCTTC.

The V and J genes are TRBV7-8 and TRBJ2-1; TRBD2 agrees at 14 bases. The CDR3 extends over 15 amino acids. Looked up from germline, CDR1 is SGHVS and CDR2 is FQNEAQ. Trimming removed 7 bases from V and 9 bases from J; junction bases left unmatched: 8. The CDR3, as DNA: TGTGCCAGCACAACCGGGACTAGCGGGAGTCCTGAGCAGTTCTTC. This gives the protein CASTTGTSGSPEQFF. The variable domain in full, completed from reference TRBV7-8 and TRBJ2-1, reads GAGVSQSPRYKVAKRGQDVALRCDPISGHVSLFWYQQALGQGPEFLTYFQNEAQLDKSGLPSDRFFAERPEGSVSTLKIQRTQQEDSAVYLCASTTGTSGSPEQFFGPGTRLTVL.

This clonotype was seen only a few times. The V and J genes are TRBV21-1 and TRBJ2-1; the table's TRBD1 call for D was not verified on the DNA. TRBV21-1 is assigned pseudogene status. This CDR3 has 16 amino acids. For the CDR3, the DNA is TGTGCCAGCAACCGAGCCCTAAACAGGGACATCTCTGAGCAGTTCTTC. It codes for CASNRALNRDISEQFF.

The chain has TRBV2 and TRBJ2-3; 9 nucleotides agree with TRBD2. V gave up 11 bases and J gave up 2 bases; unmatched junction bases: 23. The CDR3 extends over 19 amino acids. In germline, CDR1 is SNHLY, CDR2 FYNNEI. The CDR3 loop is CAFSSLGGGRGFITDTQYF. DNA of the CDR3: TGTGCCTTCAGTTCCCTAGGAGGCGGGAGGGGATTTATCACAGATACGCAGTATTTT.

This clonotype was recorded many times. The rearrangement uses TRBV20-1 and TRBJ1-1, with D possibly matching TRBD1 (5 bases). This CDR3 spans 15 amino acids. V gave up 0 bases and J gave up 3 bases, with 14 bases separating them. Germline CDR1 and CDR2: DFQATT and SNEGSKA (reference sequence). The CDR3 nucleotides are TGCAGTGCTAGAGATTCTCGGGAGGGGTACACTGAAGCTTTCTTT. Its protein product is CSARDSREGYTEAFF.